This T cell receptor beta chain was identified during a study of yellow fever vaccine responses in identical twins. Study-wide findings and caveats: Twins' vaccine T cell responses were reported to seem partly convergent and partly personalized.

Germline V gene lookup returns CDR1 PRHDT and CDR2 FYEKMQ (reference sequence). V trimming: 7 bases; J trimming: 5 bases; junction bases outside the gene matches: 9. CDR3 size: 15 residues. TCRdb re-called the RT-PCR reads through MiXCR, storing one row per CDR3 protein. Of 13,000 to 15,000 distinct CDR3 sequences in the sample, around 85% were seen once. In the case of this clonotype: The antigen remains unidentified.

The source was T cells from blood (PBMCs), unsorted or a sorted subset (not recorded which), collected before or after yellow fever vaccination (not recorded which). The source is a woman between 18 and 30 years old who received the yellow fever vaccine. The chain uses TRBV13 and TRBJ2-1; TRBD2 aligns across 9 bases. CDR3 in amino acids: CASMGLAGLNNEQFF. The CDR3 bases are TGTGCCAGCATGGGGCTAGCGGGACTTAACAATGAGCAGTTCTTC.